This entry features one TCR beta chain sequence. These data belong to a study of blood T cells in healthy people across ages. V was clipped by 3 bases and J by 8 bases, with 13 bases between them. CDR1 PRHDT and CDR2 FYEKMQ come from the germline V gene (reference sequence). The CDR3 is made up of 14 amino acids. Alongside a J-beta primer mix, a sample-barcoded 5' primer served in a second PCR lasting roughly 6 to 11 cycles. TCRdb recomputed calls from the 5' RACE reads with MiXCR, one row per CDR3 protein. The sample comprises some 850,000 distinct CDR3 sequences, about a quarter of which are singletons, and 2.5% to 3.5% rests with the top ten. This sample was also put to use in a study of T cells of mothers and their children.

The gene calls are TRBV13 and TRBJ1-4; D possibly corresponds to TRBD1 (5 bases). This sequence originates from a boy between 10 and 17 years old in good health. The sample consisted of blood. This CDR3 is CASSLGRVNEKLFF. The CDR3 region has the DNA TGTGCCAGCAGCTTGGGCAGGGTAAACGAAAAACTGTTTTTT.